A single sample gave rise to the 29 T cell receptor beta chains below, sequenced in a study of blood T cell repertoires in COVID-19. TCRdb keeps only in-frame clones here, not all; method: immunoSEQ multiplex PCR. The sample consists of approximately 170,000 clones, about 88% of them appearing once. The sample comprised peripheral blood. The receptors derive from a man in his 60s with active or convalescent COVID-19.

The V call is TRBV19, the J call TRBJ1-1; tentatively, D is TRBD1 (6 bases). Germline V gene lookup returns CDR1 LNHDA and CDR2 SQIVND (reference sequence). The CDR3 has 14 amino acids. Trimming shortened V by 3 bases and J by 1 base, and 9 bases separated the two germline ends. The CDR3: CASSITGPNTEAFF. For the CDR3, the DNA is TGTGCCAGTAGTATCACAGGGCCGAACACTGAAGCTTTCTTT.

This clone appeared a few times. V is TRBV5-1 and J is TRBJ1-4; TRBD1 might be the D (6 bases). Looked up from germline, CDR1 is SGHRS and CDR2 is YFSETQ. The CDR3 has 13 residues. The V and J ends lost 5 bases and 8 bases respectively, with 13 bases between them. CDR3 bases: TGCGCCAGCAGAGGACAGAACTGGGAAAAACTGTTTTTT. Translating gives CASRGQNWEKLFF.

This clone was found once. This chain uses TRBV5-1 with TRBJ1-1, with 9 bases fitting TRBD1. The CDR3 length is 13 residues. Trimming took 3 bases from V and 5 from J; bases not matched to a gene: 2. CDR1 is SGHRS and CDR2 is YFSETQ in the germline V gene. CDR3 nucleotide sequence: TGCGCCAGCAGCTCAGGACAGGGGACTGAAGCTTTCTTT. This gives the protein CASSSGQGTEAFF.

The CDR3 is CASSFLGQGAGQPQHF. DNA of the CDR3: TGTGCCAGCAGTTTCCTTGGACAGGGGGCTGGTCAGCCCCAGCATTTT. V gene TRBV27 combines with J gene TRBJ1-5; 11 nucleotides agree with TRBD1. V was pared by 3 bases and J by 6 bases, with 7 bases of the junction left unmatched. Looked up from germline, CDR1 is MNHEY and CDR2 is SMNVEV (reference sequence). CDR3 length equals 16 residues.

The chain carries TRBV19 and TRBJ2-3; 7 bases agree with TRBD1. The CDR3 length is 13 residues. Germline V gene data show CDR1 as LNHDA and CDR2 as SQIVND (reference sequence). The V and J ends lost 9 bases and 3 bases, in that order; junction bases with no gene match: 6. The CDR3 coding sequence is TGTGCCAGCGGACAGGCAGTGACAGATACGCAGTATTTT. It translates to CASGQAVTDTQYF.

The count of this clone is one. The chain combines TRBV21-1 with TRBJ2-5; no DNA check was done on the table's D call, TRBD2. TRBV21-1 represents a pseudogene. This CDR3 has 19 residues. CDR3 nucleotide sequence: TGTGCCAGCAGCTGGTGTCGACCGATTTATAGCGGGAGGGTTGAGACCCAGTACTTC. It specifies CASSWCRPIYSGRVETQYF.

The chain joins TRBV19 to TRBJ1-5, with a possible D match to TRBD1 (6 bases). V lost 7 bases and J 4 bases, leaving 14 bases between the germline ends. Germline V gene sequence: CDR1 LNHDA, CDR2 SQIVND (reference sequence). This CDR3 is 14 amino acids long. CDR3 residues: CASNGQRWNQPQHF. CDR3 sequence (DNA): TGTGCCAGTAACGGACAGAGATGGAATCAGCCCCAGCATTTT.

This clone was seen only once. V usage is TRBV4-2 and J usage is TRBJ2-5, with D possibly TRBD2 on 6 matching bases. Trimming removed 2 bases from V and 1 base from J, with 8 bases in between. The length of the CDR3 is 14 residues. Germline assignment: CDR1 LGHNA and CDR2 YNFKEQ. This CDR3 reads CASSQQGGQETQYF. The CDR3 DNA follows: TGTGCCAGCAGCCAACAGGGAGGCCAAGAGACCCAGTACTTC.

CDR3 DNA: TGCGCCAGCAGTCTTGGGCCAGGCCTTTCTGGCGAGCAGTACTTC. Translation: CASSLGPGLSGEQYF. The chain joins TRBV10-2 to TRBJ2-7; no clear D gene. Germline V gene data show CDR1 as WSHSY and CDR2 as SAAADI. The CDR3 runs 15 residues. V lost 5 bases and J lost 6, with 20 bases in between.

The chain links TRBV3-1 (or the pseudogene TRBV3-2) to TRBJ2-5; D might be TRBD1 (6 bases). The V and J ends lost 0 bases and 9 bases respectively, with 23 bases between them. The length of the CDR3 is 17 residues. Germline loops: CDR1 LGHDT, CDR2 YNNKEL (reference sequence). The CDR3 sequence: CASSQEGMAVPNRAQYF. The CDR3 DNA follows: TGTGCCAGCAGCCAAGAAGGAATGGCAGTCCCTAACAGGGCCCAGTACTTC.

The rearrangement joins TRBV7-2 to TRBJ1-6; the match to TRBD1 covers 7 bases. Germline V gives CDR1 SGHTA, CDR2 FQGNSA. The CDR3 length is 15 residues. The junction had 3 bases not matched to a gene; V was cut back by 1 base and J by 6 bases. This chain's CDR3 is CASSLVWDSNSPLHF. The CDR3 coding sequence is TGTGCCAGCAGCTTAGTTTGGGACAGTAATTCACCCCTCCACTTT.

Here the CDR3 DNA reads TGTGCCAGCAGGCTACAGGTTTTACGACAGGGAGACAATGAGCAGTTCTTC. Protein sequence: CASRLQVLRQGDNEQFF. The chain is built from TRBV28 and TRBJ2-1; TRBD1 matches at 7 bases. The J segment lost 5 bases and the V segment lost 6 bases, leaving 16 bases of the junction unmatched. This CDR3 has 17 residues. Germline V gene sequence: CDR1 MDHEN, CDR2 SYDVKM.

The chain has TRBV11-2 and TRBJ1-1, with D maybe TRBD1 (6 bases). The germline gives CDR1 SGHAT, CDR2 FQNNGV. The germline V and J ends were trimmed by 1 base and 5 bases, with 8 bases remaining between them. The CDR3 is 13 residues long. Here the CDR3 reads CASSLGRGTEAFF. As DNA, the CDR3 is TGTGCCAGCAGCTTAGGCAGGGGAACTGAAGCTTTCTTT.

The CDR3 DNA reads as TGTGCCAGTAGTCCTTTTCTCCGGGACAGGGGAAGTCGGGGGAACACTGAAGCTTTCTTT. It yields the protein CASSPFLRDRGSRGNTEAFF. The rearrangement joins TRBV19 to TRBJ1-1, with 10 nucleotides matching TRBD1. The germline gives CDR1 LNHDA, CDR2 SQIVND (reference sequence). This CDR3 spans 20 amino acids. V lost 5 bases and J lost 1; bases outside the gene matches: 19.

This rearrangement joins TRBV3-1 (or the pseudogene TRBV3-2) to TRBJ1-5, with 7 bases lining up with TRBD1. The ends lost 5 bases at V and 0 bases at J; junction bases unmatched: 1. Per the germline V gene, CDR1 is LGHDT and CDR2 is YNNKEL (reference sequence). The CDR3 length is 14 residues. The CDR3 reads CASSRQGSNQPQHF. CDR3 nucleotide sequence: TGTGCCAGCAGCAGACAGGGTAGCAATCAGCCCCAGCATTTT.

The rearrangement links TRBV19 to TRBJ2-2, with 12 bases lining up with TRBD2. The germline V gene has CDR1 LNHDA and CDR2 SQIVND (reference sequence). V shed 7 bases and J 5 bases; nucleotides not matched to a gene: 8. This CDR3 is built from 16 residues. In nucleotides, the CDR3 is TGTGCCAGTACCCAACTAGCGGGAGGAGGGACCGGGGAGCTGTTTTTT. As protein: CASTQLAGGGTGELFF.

The gene calls are TRBV13 and TRBJ2-7; no firm D call. The CDR3 length is 14 residues. Trimming took 4 bases from V and 2 from J, leaving 12 bases between them. Germline V gives CDR1 PRHDT, CDR2 FYEKMQ (reference sequence). The CDR3 is CASSSGQNPYEQYF. In DNA form, the CDR3 reads TGTGCCAGCAGCTCGGGTCAAAATCCCTACGAGCAGTACTTC. Variable domain in full (rest from reference TRBV13 and TRBJ2-7): AAGVIQSPRHLIKEKRETATLKCYPIPRHDTVYWYQQGPGQDPQFLISFYEKMQSDKGSIPDRFSAQQFSDYHSELNMSSLELGDSALYFCASSSGQNPYEQYFGPGTRLTVT.

The rearrangement uses TRBV7-2 and TRBJ2-5; D remains unclear. V dropped 0 bases and J dropped 1 base, with 9 bases sitting between them. CDR3 length equals 15 residues. Germline V gene lookup returns CDR1 SGHTA and CDR2 FQGNSA. CDR3 region: CASSLARFFQETQYF. In DNA form, the CDR3 reads TGTGCCAGCAGCTTAGCGAGGTTCTTCCAAGAGACCCAGTACTTC.

The chain employs TRBV6-4 and TRBJ2-3, with 9 bases matching TRBD1. The CDR3 runs 16 residues. Trimming removed 3 bases from V and 3 bases from J; junction bases left unmatched: 7. Germline values: CDR1 MRHNA, CDR2 SNTAGT. This chain's CDR3 is CASSEGGQGWTDTQYF. In DNA form, the CDR3 reads TGTGCCAGCAGTGAGGGGGGACAGGGATGGACAGATACGCAGTATTTT.

The J gene is TRBJ1-1, the V gene TRBV7-9, with D possibly matching TRBD1 (5 bases). This CDR3 contains 14 residues. Trimming stripped 1 base from V and 8 bases from J, with 14 bases between. Germline CDR1 reads SEHNR; CDR2 reads FQNEAQ (reference sequence). Written as DNA, the CDR3 is TGTGCCAGCAGCTTAGGGGCGGGGGTTTTGGAAGCTTTCTTT. It specifies CASSLGAGVLEAFF.

The rearrangement joins TRBV5-1 to TRBJ2-3, with 7 bases that match TRBD1. Unmatched junction bases numbered 7, after V lost 4 bases and J lost 5 bases. Germline CDR1 SGHRS, CDR2 YFSETQ. The CDR3 contains 14 residues. Written as DNA, the CDR3 is TGCGCCAGCAGCGGCCGACAGGGCCAAGATACGCAGTATTTT. Translating it yields CASSGRQGQDTQYF.

This clone has only one observation. The genes are TRBV12-5 and TRBJ2-7; possibly TRBD2 for D (5 bases). This CDR3 has 13 amino acids. V dropped 6 bases and J dropped 2 bases, with 11 bases sitting between them. Germline CDR1 is LGHNT and CDR2 is FRNRAP. CDR3 amino acids: CASGSGETYEQYF. The CDR3 DNA reads as TGTGCTAGTGGATCCGGGGAAACCTACGAGCAGTACTTC.

The chain employs TRBV2 and TRBJ1-2, with 10 bases that match TRBD1. With V trimmed by 2 bases and J by 5 bases, 11 bases remained unmatched. This CDR3 is built from 17 residues. The germline gives CDR1 SNHLY, CDR2 FYNNEI. CDR3 nucleotide sequence: TGTGCCAGCAGTGAAAAAGGGGCCGGGACAGGGGTATATGGCTACACCTTC. Protein product: CASSEKGAGTGVYGYTF.

V usage is TRBV9 and J usage is TRBJ1-4; TRBD1 is a possible D gene (6 bases). Germline CDR1 and CDR2: SGDLS and YYNGEE. The V end lost 0 bases, the J end lost 7 bases, and 19 bases lay between the germline ends. The CDR3 totals 17 residues. In DNA, the CDR3 is TGTGCCAGCAGCGTAGCCCCGACAGGTGTCCGGAGTGAAAAACTGTTTTTT. It encodes CASSVAPTGVRSEKLFF.

The V gene is TRBV2, the J gene TRBJ1-5; 9 bases are a match to TRBD1. After removal of 5 bases from V and 1 base from J, the junction contained 3 bases not matched to a gene. CDR1 is SNHLY and CDR2 is FYNNEI in the germline V gene. The CDR3 extends over 15 amino acids. The CDR3 reads CASSLDRGSNQPQHF. The DNA for the CDR3 is TGTGCCAGCAGTCTCGACAGGGGGAGCAATCAGCCCCAGCATTTT.

This clone occurred once. The chain links TRBV12-3 or TRBV12-4 to TRBJ1-5, with D maybe TRBD1 (6 bases). The CDR3 has 12 residues. Trimming cost V 7 bases and J 5 bases, with 9 bases left between them. The CDR3 coding sequence is TGTGCCAGCAATAGACAGGATCAGCCCCAGCATTTT. Translating gives CASNRQDQPQHF.

The CDR3 loop is CASGGRYGYTF. The CDR3 nucleotides read TGCGCCAGCGGGGGCAGGTATGGCTACACCTTC. V and J are TRBV4-1 and TRBJ1-2, with a weak D call TRBD1 (6 bases). The ends were cut back, 8 bases at V and 5 bases at J, with 9 bases in the middle. Germline CDR1 is MGHRA and CDR2 is YSYEKL. This CDR3 contains 11 residues.

The rearrangement uses TRBV6-5 and TRBJ2-7; a weak D match, TRBD2 (5 bases). V gave up 2 bases and J gave up 5 bases, with 10 bases separating them. The CDR3 totals 13 residues. Germline lookup yields CDR1 MNHEY and CDR2 SVGAGI. The CDR3 region is CASSYTSDNEQYF. As DNA, the CDR3 is TGTGCCAGCAGTTACACTAGTGATAACGAGCAGTACTTC.

This chain uses TRBV3-1 (or the pseudogene TRBV3-2) with TRBJ2-3; the match to TRBD2 covers 9 bases. This CDR3 region has 16 residues. Germline CDR1 reads LGHDT; CDR2 reads YNNKEL (reference sequence). V gave up 0 bases and J gave up 1 base; unmatched junction bases: 2. For the CDR3, the DNA is TGTGCCAGCAGCCAAGATTTAGCGGGGGGCACAGATACGCAGTATTTT. Translating gives CASSQDLAGGTDTQYF.